This T cell receptor beta chain emerged from a study of CD8+CD57+ T cells in acquired aplastic anemia. Study summary: Across the sorted CD4+ and CD8+ cells, DNA amounts averaged about 3.1 ug. The study, taken as a whole, reports: Roughly 30 CD8+ CDR3 sequences occurred in both the patients and the controls.

The CDR3 length is 15 residues. The germline gives CDR1 LNHNV, CDR2 YYDKDF (reference sequence). Losses at the gene ends were 8 bases for V and 3 bases for J; bases not matched to a gene: 8. In patients chosen for sequencing, flow cytometry had shown CD8+CD57+ cell expansion. The patients all had a severe acquired aplastic anemia diagnosis. To note about this clonotype: The antigen is not known.

Genomic DNA constituted the template upon which TCR beta VDJ and CDR3 profiling was performed. A single record per CDR3 protein comes from TCRdb applying MiXCR to the reads. The sample contains 150,000 to 200,000 distinct CDR3 sequences, less than 60% of which appear only once. The receptor's source is a human donor with aplastic anemia. The chain is built from TRBV15 and TRBJ2-3; 10 bases are a match to TRBD1. The material sequenced was sorted CD4+, CD8+, or CD8+CD57+ T cells (not recorded which) from PBMCs. CDR3 in DNA: TGTGCCACCGCCAGAGAGGGACAGGGGACAGATACGCAGTATTTT. It specifies CATAREGQGTDTQYF.